These T cell receptor beta chains were read from a single sample in a study of blood T cell repertoires in COVID-19. The data were produced by immunoSEQ multiplex PCR, yet TCRdb's version contains in-frame clones alone and is incomplete. The table includes roughly 300,000 clones, approximately 88% detected once. Input material: peripheral blood. These receptors came from a man younger than 30 who had recovered from COVID-19. Each CDR3 is given with its conserved first and last residue. The D gene is left open where the match is weak. Clone size, where shown, is once, few, many, or a class for clones that have expanded.

len: 14; v_gene: TRBV27; abundance: NA; d_gene: TRBD1; j_gene: TRBJ2-7; CDR3nt: TGTGCCAGCAGTTTCGACAGGGGTGGCGACGAGCAGTACTTC; CDR3aa: CASSFDRGGDEQYF
len: 16; v_gene: TRBV28; abundance: NA; d_gene: TRBD2; j_gene: TRBJ2-7; CDR3nt: TGTGCCAGCAGTTTCATTCAGACTAGCGGGAGAGGCGAGCAGTACTTC; CDR3aa: CASSFIQTSGRGEQYF
len: 13; v_gene: TRBV30; abundance: NA; d_gene: NA; j_gene: TRBJ2-1; CDR3nt: TGTGCCTGGAAAATGGGGGGACGGGGGGAGCAGTTCTTC; CDR3aa: CAWKMGGRGEQFF
len: 11; v_gene: TRBV20-1; abundance: NA; d_gene: NA; j_gene: TRBJ1-2; CDR3nt: TGCAGTGCTCTGCGGGGTCCTGGCTACACCTTC; CDR3aa: CSALRGPGYTF
len: 15; v_gene: TRBV6-5; abundance: NA; d_gene: TRBD2; j_gene: TRBJ2-1; CDR3nt: TGTGCCAGCAGTACCGGGACTAGCGGTAGGGGTGAGCAGTTCTTC; CDR3aa: CASSTGTSGRGEQFF
len: 15; v_gene: TRBV19; abundance: NA; d_gene: TRBD2; j_gene: TRBJ2-1; CDR3nt: TGTGCCAGTAGACTTACTAGCGGGGGTTTTGTTGAGCAGTTCTTC; CDR3aa: CASRLTSGGFVEQFF
len: 16; v_gene: TRBV6-2/TRBV6-3; abundance: NA; d_gene: TRBD1; j_gene: TRBJ2-2; CDR3nt: TGTGCCAGCAGTTACCCCGACAGGGGGCGAACCGGGGAGCTGTTTTTT; CDR3aa: CASSYPDRGRTGELFF
len: 13; v_gene: TRBV5-1; abundance: NA; d_gene: NA; j_gene: TRBJ2-7; CDR3nt: TGCGCCAGCAGCCTTGGAGGTTTCGACGAGCAGTACTTC; CDR3aa: CASSLGGFDEQYF
len: 13; v_gene: TRBV5-6; abundance: NA; d_gene: NA; j_gene: TRBJ1-1; CDR3nt: TGTGCCAGCAGCTCCCTAGACAACACTGAAGCTTTCTTT; CDR3aa: CASSSLDNTEAFF
len: 15; v_gene: TRBV27; abundance: NA; d_gene: NA; j_gene: TRBJ2-7; CDR3nt: TGTGCCAGCAGTTCCCGGACAGACACCTATTACGAGCAGTACTTC; CDR3aa: CASSSRTDTYYEQYF
len: 14; v_gene: TRBV3-1/TRBV3-2; abundance: NA; d_gene: TRBD1; j_gene: TRBJ2-7; CDR3nt: TGTGCCAGCAGCCAGTGGACAGGGTCCCACGAGCAGTACTTC; CDR3aa: CASSQWTGSHEQYF
len: 14; v_gene: TRBV6-5; abundance: NA; d_gene: NA; j_gene: TRBJ1-2; CDR3nt: TGTGCCAGCAGCTCCCAAAGCGGCGGCTCTGGCTACACCTTC; CDR3aa: CASSSQSGGSGYTF
len: 15; v_gene: TRBV7-3; abundance: NA; d_gene: NA; j_gene: TRBJ1-6; CDR3nt: TGTGCCAGCAGCTTAAGTTCGGGAAATAATTCACCCCTCCACTTT; CDR3aa: CASSLSSGNNSPLHF
len: 15; v_gene: TRBV19; abundance: NA; d_gene: TRBD1; j_gene: TRBJ2-5; CDR3nt: TGTGCCAGTAGTGACCTCCCAGGGGGCGTTGGGGCCCAGTACTTC; CDR3aa: CASSDLPGGVGAQYF
len: 13; v_gene: TRBV27; abundance: few; d_gene: TRBD1; j_gene: TRBJ2-7; CDR3nt: TGTGCCAGCAGTTTCGGACAGGGCTACGAGCAGTACTTC; CDR3aa: CASSFGQGYEQYF
len: 14; v_gene: TRBV4-1; abundance: NA; d_gene: NA; j_gene: TRBJ1-5; CDR3nt: TGCGCCAGCAGCGGCGGGTATAGCAATCAGCCCCAGCATTTT; CDR3aa: CASSGGYSNQPQHF
len: 16; v_gene: TRBV4-3; abundance: NA; d_gene: TRBD1; j_gene: TRBJ2-3; CDR3nt: TGCGCCAGCAGCCAAGAGCCGGGACAGGGGTCAGATACGCAGTATTTT; CDR3aa: CASSQEPGQGSDTQYF
len: 16; v_gene: TRBV18; abundance: NA; d_gene: NA; j_gene: TRBJ1-1; CDR3nt: TGTGCCAGCTCACCGACAGATTTAATTGGCTACACTGAAGCTTTCTTT; CDR3aa: CASSPTDLIGYTEAFF
len: 15; v_gene: TRBV9; abundance: NA; d_gene: TRBD1; j_gene: TRBJ2-5; CDR3nt: TGTGCCAGCAGCGTACAGGGGGCGGTTCAAGAGACCCAGTACTTC; CDR3aa: CASSVQGAVQETQYF
len: 16; v_gene: TRBV11-3; abundance: NA; d_gene: NA; j_gene: TRBJ1-1; CDR3nt: TGTGCCAGCAGCTTATTCCCCGGGTGGATAAACACTGAAGCTTTCTTT; CDR3aa: CASSLFPGWINTEAFF
len: 18; v_gene: TRBV27; abundance: NA; d_gene: TRBD1; j_gene: TRBJ1-1; CDR3nt: TGTGCCAGCAGTTCCCAACCGGACAGGGTCGCGATGAACACTGAAGCTTTCTTT; CDR3aa: CASSSQPDRVAMNTEAFF
len: 17; v_gene: TRBV4-3; abundance: NA; d_gene: NA; j_gene: TRBJ1-4; CDR3nt: TGCGCCAGCAGCCAAGATCCGAAGGACACTTACAATGAAAAACTGTTTTTT; CDR3aa: CASSQDPKDTYNEKLFF
len: 14; v_gene: TRBV18; abundance: NA; d_gene: NA; j_gene: TRBJ1-4; CDR3nt: TGTGCCAGCTCACCGGGGGGGACTAATGAAAAACTGTTTTTT; CDR3aa: CASSPGGTNEKLFF
len: 14; v_gene: TRBV15; abundance: NA; d_gene: NA; j_gene: TRBJ1-1; CDR3nt: TGTGCCACCAGCAGAGATGGGCTGAACTCTGAAGCTTTCTTT; CDR3aa: CATSRDGLNSEAFF
len: 16; v_gene: TRBV2; abundance: few; d_gene: NA; j_gene: TRBJ1-3; CDR3nt: TGTGCCAGCAGTGATGATGGGCAGGGAGGACGAAACACCATATATTTT; CDR3aa: CASSDDGQGGRNTIYF
len: 15; v_gene: TRBV7-3; abundance: NA; d_gene: TRBD1; j_gene: TRBJ2-2; CDR3nt: TGTGCCAGCAGCGACGACAGGGGACCCACCGGGGAGCTGTTTTTT; CDR3aa: CASSDDRGPTGELFF
len: 14; v_gene: TRBV6-5; abundance: NA; d_gene: NA; j_gene: TRBJ2-7; CDR3nt: TGTGCCAGCAGGCAAACCGGACAGTCCTACGAGCAGTACTTC; CDR3aa: CASRQTGQSYEQYF
len: 14; v_gene: TRBV5-6; abundance: NA; d_gene: NA; j_gene: TRBJ1-2; CDR3nt: TGTGCCAGCAGCTTGTCGTCGTCTAACTATGGCTACACCTTC; CDR3aa: CASSLSSSNYGYTF
len: 15; v_gene: TRBV6-5; abundance: NA; d_gene: NA; j_gene: TRBJ2-3; CDR3nt: TGTGCCAGCAGTTACTCGAAGGCTAGGAAGGGGTCGTGGCATTTT; CDR3aa: CASSYSKARKGSWHF
len: 17; v_gene: TRBV14; abundance: NA; d_gene: TRBD2; j_gene: TRBJ2-1; CDR3nt: TGTGCCAGCAGCCCTCGTGCTAGCGGGAGAGAGTCCCATGAGCAGTTCTTC; CDR3aa: CASSPRASGRESHEQFF
len: 14; v_gene: TRBV10-1; abundance: once; d_gene: TRBD1; j_gene: TRBJ2-1; CDR3nt: TGCGCCAGCAGTGGGGACAGGGCATGGGATGAGCAGTTCTTC; CDR3aa: CASSGDRAWDEQFF
len: 14; v_gene: TRBV19; abundance: NA; d_gene: NA; j_gene: TRBJ2-1; CDR3nt: TGTGCCAGTAGTAAATGGAGCTCCTACAATGAGCAGTTCTTC; CDR3aa: CASSKWSSYNEQFF
len: 13; v_gene: TRBV6-4; abundance: NA; d_gene: NA; j_gene: TRBJ2-7; CDR3nt: TGTGCCAGCAGTGGCCAGACAGACTACGAGCAGTACTTC; CDR3aa: CASSGQTDYEQYF
len: 15; v_gene: TRBV10-1; abundance: few; d_gene: NA; j_gene: TRBJ1-1; CDR3nt: TGCGCCAGCAGTGTCCCAGGGGCCTGGGACACTGAAGCTTTCTTT; CDR3aa: CASSVPGAWDTEAFF
len: 14; v_gene: TRBV5-1; abundance: NA; d_gene: TRBD2; j_gene: TRBJ2-7; CDR3nt: TGCGCCAGCAGCTTTAGCGGGGATTCCTACGAGCAGTACTTC; CDR3aa: CASSFSGDSYEQYF
len: 11; v_gene: TRBV27; abundance: NA; d_gene: TRBD2; j_gene: TRBJ2-5; CDR3nt: TGTGCCAGCAGTTTGGGGGGGTCCCAGTACTTC; CDR3aa: CASSLGGSQYF
len: 13; v_gene: TRBV9; abundance: few; d_gene: TRBD1; j_gene: TRBJ2-1; CDR3nt: TGTGCCAGCGGGGACAGGGTAAAGAATGAGCAGTTCTTC; CDR3aa: CASGDRVKNEQFF
len: 15; v_gene: TRBV7-2; abundance: NA; d_gene: NA; j_gene: TRBJ2-1; CDR3nt: TGTGCCAGCAGCCCCCGTCAGGGTACCTACAATGAGCAGTTCTTC; CDR3aa: CASSPRQGTYNEQFF
len: 18; v_gene: TRBV7-6; abundance: NA; d_gene: TRBD2; j_gene: TRBJ2-3; CDR3nt: TGTGCCAGCAGCTTTACCGGGACTAGCGGGGGGCGATTAGATACGCAGTATTTT; CDR3aa: CASSFTGTSGGRLDTQYF
len: 18; v_gene: TRBV9; abundance: NA; d_gene: TRBD2; j_gene: TRBJ2-3; CDR3nt: TGTGCCAGCAGCGGACTAGCGGGAGGGTTGTCTGGCACAGATACGCAGTATTTT; CDR3aa: CASSGLAGGLSGTDTQYF
len: 15; v_gene: TRBV5-1; abundance: NA; d_gene: TRBD2; j_gene: TRBJ2-5; CDR3nt: TGCGCCAGCAGCCTATTAGCGGGAGGAAGTGAGACCCAGTACTTC; CDR3aa: CASSLLAGGSETQYF
len: 11; v_gene: TRBV19; abundance: once; d_gene: TRBD1; j_gene: TRBJ1-2; CDR3nt: TGTGCCACGGGACCGGAACAGGGGTCGTTCTTC; CDR3aa: CATGPEQGSFF
len: 15; v_gene: TRBV5-4; abundance: NA; d_gene: TRBD2; j_gene: TRBJ2-1; CDR3nt: TGTGCCAGCAGCTTCGGCCAGCGGGGCCACAATGAGCAGTTCTTC; CDR3aa: CASSFGQRGHNEQFF
len: 14; v_gene: TRBV5-1; abundance: NA; d_gene: TRBD1; j_gene: TRBJ2-2; CDR3nt: TGCGCCAGCAGTCCCCCTAACAGGGGCAGGGAGCTGTTTTTT; CDR3aa: CASSPPNRGRELFF
len: 17; v_gene: TRBV7-9; abundance: NA; d_gene: TRBD2; j_gene: TRBJ2-3; CDR3nt: TGTGCCAGCAGCCCACCCGGGAGGAGGGATCCGCGAGGTACGCAGTATTTT; CDR3aa: CASSPPGRRDPRGTQYF
len: 14; v_gene: TRBV14; abundance: NA; d_gene: TRBD1; j_gene: TRBJ1-6; CDR3nt: TGTGCCAGCAGCCTTACAGGGGGCGTCTCACCCCTCCACTTT; CDR3aa: CASSLTGGVSPLHF
len: 19; v_gene: TRBV7-6; abundance: NA; d_gene: TRBD1; j_gene: TRBJ2-1; CDR3nt: TGTGCCAGCAGCTTAGCGCCCTCCGGGACAGGGACGGCCTACAATGAGCAGTTCTTC; CDR3aa: CASSLAPSGTGTAYNEQFF